The sequence of this T cell receptor (beta chain) was determined in a study of shared clonotypes between healthy human individuals. Study observations and caveats: Across a handful of donors, naive CD4 shared 5% to 5.5%, naive CD8 more than 3%, memory CD4 about 2.5%, memory CD8 more than 0.35%.

As processed by the authors: Filtering of immunoSEQ junctional sequences could not match full-length read filtering. TCRdb's copy holds only in-frame clones and misses some; the assay was immunoSEQ multiplex PCR. From that table come the V and J calls and clone size; the DNA was used to work out D and trimming. The sample carries under 1,100,000 clones, 65% to 75% recorded once. The donors, all of them Caucasian adults, lived in Nashville, Tennessee. Into CD45RA+ naive and CD45RA-negative memory subsets, the CD4+ cells were split. To note about this clone: Its antigen remains unidentified.

The sequence was collected from a man aged 18 to 30 in good health. The material sequenced was memory CD4+ T cells sorted from blood. Specified subset: CD45RA-negative fraction.

The DNA of the CDR3 is TGTGCCAGCAGCCCCGCAGGACCCTCACCCCTCCACTTT. Its translation is CASSPAGPSPLHF. V gene TRBV6-5 combines with J gene TRBJ1-6, with D unresolved. CDR1 and CDR2 (germline): MNHEY, SVGAGI. V was clipped by 6 bases and J by 10 bases, with 13 bases between them. The CDR3 extends over 13 amino acids.